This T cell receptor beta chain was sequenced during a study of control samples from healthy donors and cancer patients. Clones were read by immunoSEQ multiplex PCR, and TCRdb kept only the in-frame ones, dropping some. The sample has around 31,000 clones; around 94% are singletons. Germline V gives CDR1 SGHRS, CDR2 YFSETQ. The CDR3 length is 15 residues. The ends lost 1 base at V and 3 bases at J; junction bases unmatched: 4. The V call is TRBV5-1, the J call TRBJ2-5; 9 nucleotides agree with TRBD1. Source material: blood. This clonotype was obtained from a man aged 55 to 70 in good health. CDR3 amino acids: CASSLSGTGKETQYF. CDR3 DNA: TGCGCCAGCAGCTTGTCCGGGACAGGGAAAGAGACCCAGTACTTC.